This is a list of T cell receptor beta chains from one sample in a study of identifying expanded T cells in peripheral blood. Clones were sequenced by immunoSEQ multiplex PCR, and TCRdb holds only the in-frame ones, with some missing. The top ten hold 19% of the sample, which has roughly 92,000 clones, 88% seen once. What was sequenced was blood. All receptors derive from a person between 18 and 75 years old in good health. CDR3s include the opening cysteine and the closing phenylalanine or tryptophan. A D gene is named only where the DNA matches it firmly. Not all rows give a size; the values are once, few, many and, for expanded clones, a class.

V gene,J gene,clone size,D gene,CDR3 protein,CDR3 DNA
TRBV28,TRBJ1-5,-,TRBD1,CASRQGQGIRNQPQHF,TGTGCCAGCAGACAAGGACAGGGTATCAGGAATCAGCCCCAGCATTTT
TRBV5-6,TRBJ2-6,once,-,CASSFTLGANVLTF,TGTGCCAGCAGCTTTACGTTGGGGGCCAACGTCCTGACTTTC
TRBV28,TRBJ2-7,-,TRBD1,CASSEQGTIPYEQYF,TGTGCCAGCAGTGAACAGGGGACGATTCCCTACGAGCAGTACTTC
TRBV27,TRBJ1-6,-,TRBD1,CASSLGQGLENSPLHF,TGTGCCAGCAGTCTCGGACAGGGGCTCGAGAATTCACCCCTCCACTTT
TRBV6-5,TRBJ2-5,-,TRBD2,CASSSSSGGPRETQYF,TGTGCCAGCAGTTCATCCTCGGGGGGGCCTCGAGAGACCCAGTACTTC
TRBV4-2,TRBJ1-5,-,TRBD1,CASSQSGQGNQPQHF,TGTGCCAGCAGCCAATCGGGACAGGGAAATCAGCCCCAGCATTTT
TRBV6-5,TRBJ2-7,-,-,CASSYKGIREQYF,TGTGCCAGCAGTTATAAAGGGATTCGGGAGCAGTACTTC
TRBV5-1,TRBJ2-3,-,-,CASSLAIANTDTQYF,TGCGCCAGCAGCTTGGCAATAGCAAACACAGATACGCAGTATTTT
TRBV7-7,TRBJ2-1,-,TRBD2,CASSVQRGSDEQFF,TGTGCCAGCAGCGTACAGCGGGGGTCGGATGAGCAGTTCTTC
TRBV5-1,TRBJ2-1,-,-,CASSLWGNSYNEQFF,TGCGCCAGCAGCTTGTGGGGGAACTCCTACAATGAGCAGTTCTTC